Below, one T cell receptor beta chain is given with its context. What it binds is unknown. This entry comes from a study of cytomegalovirus exposure and HLA in healthy donors. Study-wide context: Earlier findings included about 120 million unique TCR beta sequences obtained from about 180 million T cells. Genetic ancestry analysis placed over 75% of the 300 to 400 donors that were genotyped in the Caucasian-associated cluster.

General observations from the study: CMV serostatus was the sole immune exposure information available. Associated with HLA alleles at 0.05 false discovery rate in a later analysis were around 15,000 TCR beta sequences.

A multiplex PCR was run with 60 Vbeta primers and 13 Jbeta primers. The data were produced by immunoSEQ multiplex PCR, yet TCRdb's version contains in-frame clones alone and is incomplete. The table includes 150,000 to 200,000 clones, less than 90% detected once. Germline V gene data show CDR1 as WNHNN and CDR2 as SYGVQD (reference sequence). Trimming took 3 bases from V and 2 from J, leaving 11 bases between them. CDR3 length: 15 residues. This sequence was found in a girl between 10 and 17 years old in good health and CMV-seropositive. What was sequenced was PBMCs. V and J are TRBV10-1 and TRBJ2-1, with a tentative D call TRBD2 (5 bases). In nucleotides, the CDR3 is TGCGCCAGCAGTGACTACGGGAACGCCTACAATGAGCAGTTCTTC. Translating gives CASSDYGNAYNEQFF.